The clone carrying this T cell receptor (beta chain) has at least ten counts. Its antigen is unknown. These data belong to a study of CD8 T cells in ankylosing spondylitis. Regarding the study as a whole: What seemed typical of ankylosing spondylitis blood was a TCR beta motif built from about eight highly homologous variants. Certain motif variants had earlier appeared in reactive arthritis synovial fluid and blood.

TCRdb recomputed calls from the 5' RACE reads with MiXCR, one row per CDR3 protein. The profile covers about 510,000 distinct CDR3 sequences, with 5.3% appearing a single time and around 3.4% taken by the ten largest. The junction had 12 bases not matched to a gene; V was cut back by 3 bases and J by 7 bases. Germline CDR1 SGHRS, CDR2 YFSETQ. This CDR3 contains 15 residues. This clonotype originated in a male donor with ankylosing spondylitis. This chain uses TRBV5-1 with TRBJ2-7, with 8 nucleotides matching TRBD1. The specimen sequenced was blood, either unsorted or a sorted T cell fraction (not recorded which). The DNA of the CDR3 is TGCGCCAGCAGCTACCTGACAGGGGCTACGAGGGAGCAGTACTTC. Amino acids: CASSYLTGATREQYF.